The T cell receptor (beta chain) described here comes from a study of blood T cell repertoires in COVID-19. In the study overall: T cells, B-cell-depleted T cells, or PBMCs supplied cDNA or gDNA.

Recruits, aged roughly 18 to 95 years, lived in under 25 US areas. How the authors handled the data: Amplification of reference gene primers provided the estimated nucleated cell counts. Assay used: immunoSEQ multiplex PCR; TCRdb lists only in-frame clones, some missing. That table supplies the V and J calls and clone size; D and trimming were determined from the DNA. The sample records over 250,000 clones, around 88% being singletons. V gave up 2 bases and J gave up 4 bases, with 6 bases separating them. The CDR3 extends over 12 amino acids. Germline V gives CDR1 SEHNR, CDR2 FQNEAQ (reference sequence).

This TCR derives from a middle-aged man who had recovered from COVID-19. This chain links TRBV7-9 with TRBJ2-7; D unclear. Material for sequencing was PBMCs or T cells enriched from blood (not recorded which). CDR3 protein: CASSLYAYEQYF. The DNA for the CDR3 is TGTGCCAGCAGCTTATACGCGTACGAGCAGTACTTC.